The rows below give T cell receptor beta chains drawn from one sample of a study of T cell responses to AZD1222 COVID-19 vaccine. Assay used: immunoSEQ multiplex PCR; TCRdb lists only in-frame clones, some missing. This sample has fewer than 100,000 clones, with around 90% found just once. The starting material was peripheral blood, obtained on day 0 of AZD1222 vaccination. All receptors come from an adult in good health. CDR3s include the opening cysteine and the closing phenylalanine or tryptophan. Fields, in order: J gene, D gene, V gene, clone size, CDR3 protein, CDR3 DNA. D genes are given only for firm matches. Expanded clones get a size class; other rows say once, few or many, or leave the size out.

>TRBJ2-2|NA|TRBV27|NA
CASSPRGNPNTGELFF
TGTGCCAGCAGTCCAAGGGGGAACCCTAACACCGGGGAGCTGTTTTTT
>TRBJ2-1|NA|TRBV7-2|NA
CASSLELASTIYNEQFF
TGTGCCAGCAGCCTAGAACTAGCATCGACGATATACAATGAGCAGTTCTTC
>TRBJ1-2|NA|TRBV5-6|NA
CASSLNLYGYTF
TGTGCCAGCAGCCTTAACTTATATGGCTACACCTTC
>TRBJ1-2|NA|TRBV19|NA
CASSSNQPTSYGYTF
TGTGCCAGTAGTTCGAACCAGCCAACATCCTATGGCTACACCTTC
>TRBJ1-5|TRBD1|TRBV7-9|once
CASSLTRQGTNYSNQPQHF
TGTGCCAGCAGCCTGACTCGACAGGGAACGAACTATAGCAATCAGCCCCAGCATTTT
>TRBJ2-2|TRBD1|TRBV11-1|NA
CASSLTGAGTGELFF
TGTGCCAGCAGCCTGACAGGGGCGGGCACCGGGGAGCTGTTTTTT
>TRBJ1-1|TRBD1|TRBV6-9|NA
CASSWDRETEAFF
TGTGCCAGCAGTTGGGACAGGGAGACTGAAGCTTTCTTT
>TRBJ2-7|TRBD2|TRBV27|NA
CASSYLAGVGYEQYF
TGTGCCAGCAGTTACTTAGCGGGAGTGGGGTACGAGCAGTACTTC
>TRBJ2-2|NA|TRBV2|NA
CASSEEGSNTGELFF
TGTGCCAGCAGTGAAGAGGGAAGCAACACCGGGGAGCTGTTTTTT
>TRBJ1-3|NA|TRBV30|NA
CAWTAGYSGNTIYF
TGTGCCTGGACCGCGGGATACTCTGGAAACACCATATATTTT
>TRBJ2-1|NA|TRBV4-1|NA
CASSLGFYNEQFF
TGCGCCAGCAGCCTGGGTTTCTACAATGAGCAGTTCTTC
>TRBJ1-6|NA|TRBV27|NA
CASSLSGFYNSPLHF
TGTGCCAGCAGTCTTTCAGGGTTCTATAATTCACCCCTCCACTTT
>TRBJ1-2|TRBD1|TRBV6-6|NA
CASRDSGTGGNYGYTF
TGTGCCAGCAGAGATTCCGGGACAGGGGGAAACTATGGCTACACCTTC
>TRBJ2-5|NA|TRBV4-1|NA
CASSQVYSQETQYF
TGCGCCAGCAGCCAAGTATATAGCCAAGAGACCCAGTACTTC
>TRBJ1-2|NA|TRBV6-1|NA
CASSEAYPGLGGYTF
TGTGCCAGCAGTGAAGCATATCCAGGGTTGGGCGGCTACACCTTC
>TRBJ2-6|NA|TRBV27|NA
CASSFRDTTNVLTF
TGTGCCAGCAGCTTTAGGGACACAACCAACGTCCTGACTTTC
>TRBJ2-1|NA|TRBV7-3|NA
CASSRLGSSYNEQFF
TGTGCCAGCAGCCGCCTGGGTAGCTCCTACAATGAGCAGTTCTTC
>TRBJ2-1|NA|TRBV4-1|NA
CASSQDQPGQGSYNEQFF
TGCGCCAGCAGCCAAGATCAGCCGGGGCAGGGCTCCTACAATGAGCAGTTCTTC
>TRBJ1-2|NA|TRBV28|NA
CASRVSGVGGYTF
TGTGCCAGCAGAGTCTCGGGGGTTGGTGGCTACACCTTC
>TRBJ1-5|NA|TRBV19|NA
CASKISPQINQPQHF
TGTGCCAGTAAGATATCACCACAAATCAATCAGCCCCAGCATTTT
>TRBJ1-2|NA|TRBV7-2|NA
CASSSAKANYGYTF
TGTGCCAGCAGCTCAGCAAAAGCTAACTATGGCTACACCTTC
>TRBJ2-5|NA|TRBV10-3|NA
CAIKAGKEETQYF
TGTGCCATCAAGGCGGGCAAAGAAGAGACCCAGTACTTC
>TRBJ2-7|TRBD2|TRBV7-2|NA
CASSSSEGGRDF
TGTGCCAGCAGCTCGAGTGAGGGCGGGAGGGACTTC
>TRBJ2-5|TRBD1|TRBV5-6|NA
CASSYGTGLKGETQYF
TGTGCCAGCAGTTATGGGACAGGGCTTAAAGGGGAGACCCAGTACTTC
>TRBJ2-7|TRBD2|TRBV3-1/TRBV3-2|NA
CASTLGLATSSYEQYF
TGTGCCAGCACCCTCGGACTAGCGACGAGCTCCTACGAGCAGTACTTC
>TRBJ2-1|TRBD1|TRBV19|NA
CASRLVTGAYNEQFF
TGTGCCAGTCGCTTAGTGACAGGGGCCTACAATGAGCAGTTCTTC
>TRBJ2-7|TRBD2|TRBV7-2|NA
CASSLLGGHEQYF
TGTGCCAGCAGCTTATTGGGAGGGCACGAGCAGTACTTC
>TRBJ1-2|NA|TRBV24-1|few
CATSDFRTAGGYTF
TGTGCCACCAGTGATTTTAGGACAGCCGGCGGCTACACCTTC
>TRBJ1-1|TRBD1|TRBV6-1|NA
CASSEDRAGTTEAFF
TGTGCCAGCAGTGAGGACAGGGCGGGGACCACTGAAGCTTTCTTT
>TRBJ2-3|NA|TRBV5-1|NA
CASSLVTDTQYF
TGCGCCAGCAGCTTGGTGACAGATACGCAGTATTTT
>TRBJ1-1|NA|TRBV4-2|NA
CASSHLGEGNTEAFF
TGTGCCAGCAGCCATCTCGGGGAAGGGAACACTGAAGCTTTCTTT
>TRBJ2-7|NA|TRBV19|NA
CASSIGGQSYEQYF
TGTGCCAGTAGTATAGGGGGGCAGTCCTACGAGCAGTACTTC
>TRBJ2-3|NA|TRBV30|few
CAWGASYTDTQYF
TGTGCCTGGGGGGCTAGCTACACAGATACGCAGTATTTT
>TRBJ2-1|TRBD2|TRBV11-2|NA
CASSSFPSGGSYNEQFF
TGTGCCAGCAGCTCCTTTCCTAGCGGGGGTTCCTACAATGAGCAGTTCTTC
>TRBJ1-5|NA|TRBV12-3/TRBV12-4|NA
CASRGRVNQPQHF
TGTGCCAGCAGGGGGAGGGTCAATCAGCCCCAGCATTTT
>TRBJ2-5|NA|TRBV11-2|NA
CASRMRSNPREGTQYF
TGTGCCAGCAGGATGAGATCGAACCCCCGGGAAGGGACCCAGTACTTC
>TRBJ1-3|TRBD1|TRBV28|NA
CASSFRQGARRNTIYF
TGTGCCAGCAGTTTTCGGCAGGGGGCTCGGAGAAACACCATATATTTT
>TRBJ1-3|NA|TRBV7-9|NA
CASSLGAFATAISGNTIYF
TGTGCCAGCAGCTTAGGGGCCTTTGCGACAGCAATCTCTGGAAACACCATATATTTT
>TRBJ1-1|NA|TRBV5-4|NA
CASSQKGGTEAFF
TGTGCCAGCAGCCAGAAAGGGGGCACTGAAGCTTTCTTT
>TRBJ1-6|NA|TRBV7-2|NA
CASSLIDGNSPLHF
TGTGCCAGCAGCTTAATCGACGGGAATTCACCCCTCCACTTT
>TRBJ2-1|NA|TRBV5-1|NA
CASSFGASLYEQFF
TGCGCCAGCAGCTTCGGGGCCTCTTTGTATGAGCAGTTCTTC
>TRBJ2-2|NA|TRBV27|NA
CASAYTGELFF
TGTGCCAGCGCCTACACCGGGGAGCTGTTTTTT